This TCR beta chain was obtained from a study of CD8 T cells in ankylosing spondylitis. Findings and limits, study-wide: One TCR beta motif, made up of roughly eight highly homologous variants, appeared characteristic of ankylosing spondylitis blood. CD8+ by phenotype, disease-linked clones were relatively rare in peripheral blood. Reactive arthritis synovial fluid and blood were previously reported to contain some motif variants. Reported data indicate significant enrichment of disease-linked clones within matched ankylosing spondylitis synovial fluid.

This clonotype was detected a few times. Its target is unknown. Using quantitative 5'-RACE with molecular barcodes, the authors made TCR beta libraries. TCRdb ran MiXCR on the 5' RACE reads and lists one entry per CDR3 protein. The sample holds some 840,000 distinct CDR3 sequences; approximately 12% are singletons and the top ten take about 0.5%. Sequencing was done on a sample of blood, either unsorted or a sorted T cell fraction (not recorded which). This receptor was taken from a male donor with ankylosing spondylitis.

DNA of the CDR3: TGTGCCAGCAGTCCGAGCGACCGGACCGGGGAGCTGTTTTTT. Protein product: CASSPSDRTGELFF. V is TRBV12-3 or TRBV12-4 and J is TRBJ2-2; D remains ambiguous. The V gene lost 5 bases and the J gene lost 5 bases, with 12 bases spanning the gap. This CDR3 contains 14 residues.